This T cell receptor beta chain is drawn from a study of blood T cell repertoires in COVID-19. Sequencing was performed with immunoSEQ multiplex PCR; in TCRdb, only in-frame clones are kept and a portion is missing. The table includes around 200,000 clones, about 90% detected once. V trimming: 3 bases; J trimming: 8 bases; junction bases outside the gene matches: 7. The germline CDR1 and CDR2 sequences are SGHTA and FQGTGA. This CDR3 has 14 residues. The chain carries TRBV7-3 and TRBJ1-2; 9 bases line up with TRBD1. Input material: peripheral blood. The source is a man aged 35 to 55 with active or convalescent COVID-19. The CDR3 is CASSLDRGFRGYTF. DNA of the CDR3: TGTGCCAGCAGCTTGGACAGGGGTTTTAGGGGCTACACCTTC. The full variable domain, with the rest looked up from reference TRBV7-3 and TRBJ1-2, is GAGVSQTPSNKVTEKGKYVELRCDPISGHTALYWYRQSLGQGPEFLIYFQGTGAADDSGLPNDRFFAVRPEGSVSTLKIQRTERGDSAVYLCASSLDRGFRGYTFGSGTRLTVV.